A single sample gave rise to the 24 T cell receptor beta chains below, sequenced in a study of T cell changes during pregnancy in multiple sclerosis (dated by TCRdb to the late 2010s). The library came from the immunoSEQ multiplex PCR assay. Not all clones reach the TCRdb copy of this immuneACCESS table, which keeps in-frame sequences only. Checked studies attribute under half of the gap to unresolved V genes and leave the rest unexplained. The sample profile shows about 50,000 clones; approximately 94% of them were found once. The ten largest clones take up around 5.9% of the sample. Sequencing was performed on CD8+ T cells from peripheral blood mononuclear cells, taken before pregnancy. The receptors come from a female donor with multiple sclerosis, enrolled in a pregnancy study.

The V gene is TRBV2, the J gene TRBJ1-1; D call uncertain. The CDR3 is made up of 13 amino acids. Germline V gene lookup returns CDR1 SNHLY and CDR2 FYNNEI. Trimming removed 5 bases at V and 0 bases at J, with 7 bases between. CDR3 nucleotides: TGTGCCAGCAGTTCCTTAGTGAACACTGAAGCTTTCTTT. Its protein is CASSSLVNTEAFF.

The J gene is TRBJ2-3, the V gene TRBV7-8; 11 bases are shared with TRBD2. The CDR3 is 16 amino acids. V was clipped by 5 bases and J by 0 bases; unmatched bases: 4. Germline V lookup: CDR1 SGHVS, CDR2 FQNEAQ. CDR3 amino acids: CASSAASGRSTDTQYF. The DNA of the CDR3 is TGTGCCAGCAGCGCTGCTAGCGGGAGGAGCACAGATACGCAGTATTTT.

This rearrangement joins TRBV9 to TRBJ1-2, with 10 bases matching TRBD1. Per germline, CDR1 SGDLS and CDR2 YYNGEE. The CDR3 has 15 residues. The J segment lost 6 bases and the V segment lost 4 bases, leaving 9 bases of the junction unmatched. CDR3 amino acids: CASSPRTGGSHGYTF. The CDR3 bases are TGTGCCAGCAGCCCTAGGACAGGGGGGAGTCATGGCTACACCTTC.

This chain joins TRBV19 and TRBJ2-7; TRBD1 aligns across 10 bases. V shed 7 bases and J 6 bases; nucleotides not matched to a gene: 9. This CDR3 region has 14 residues. Germline V gene sequence: CDR1 LNHDA, CDR2 SQIVND (reference sequence). Written as DNA, the CDR3 is TGTGCCAGTACCCCCGGGACAGGGGTGATCGAGCAGTACTTC. Encoded protein: CASTPGTGVIEQYF.

The chain uses TRBV4-3 and TRBJ2-1; a weak D match, TRBD2 (6 bases). V lost 6 bases, J lost 0 bases, and 12 bases lay in between. CDR1 LGHNA and CDR2 YSLEER come from the germline V gene. The CDR3 covers 15 residues. The CDR3 is CASRPGLTSYNEQFF. CDR3 DNA sequence: TGCGCCAGCAGGCCGGGACTGACCTCCTACAATGAGCAGTTCTTC.

The chain is built from TRBV28 and TRBJ2-3; D is possibly TRBD2 (6 bases). V lost 3 bases, J lost 0 bases, and 10 bases lay in between. Germline V CDR1 and CDR2: MDHEN, SYDVKM. CDR3 length: 15 amino acids. The CDR3 DNA reads TGTGCCAGCAGTTTGGGAGGTACTAGCACAGATACGCAGTATTTT. Translation: CASSLGGTSTDTQYF. Based on the CDR3 plus reference TRBV28 and TRBJ2-3, the full variable domain is DVKVTQSSRYLVKRTGEKVFLECVQDMDHENMFWYRQDPGLGLRLIYFSYDVKMKEKGDIPEGYSVSREKKERFSLILESASTNQTSMYLCASSLGGTSTDTQYFGPGTRLTVL.

In nucleotides, the CDR3 is TGTGCCAGCAGCTTAGAGTCCAGGGGGGATGAAAAACTGTTTTTT. Translated: CASSLESRGDEKLFF. V is TRBV11-2 and J is TRBJ1-4; TRBD1 aligns across 7 bases. Trimming cost V 0 bases and J 6 bases; bases outside gene matches: 4. The germline V gene encodes CDR1 SGHAT and CDR2 FQNNGV. The CDR3 totals 15 residues. Using reference TRBV11-2 and TRBJ1-4 for the parts outside the CDR3, the full variable domain is EAGVAQSPRYKIIEKRQSVAFWCNPISGHATLYWYQQILGQGPKLLIQFQNNGVVDDSQLPKDRFSAERLKGVDSTLKIQPAKLEDSAVYLCASSLESRGDEKLFFGSGTQLSVL.

This clone appeared once. The V gene is TRBV20-1, the J gene TRBJ2-1; D is unclear. In germline, CDR1 is DFQATT, CDR2 SNEGSKA (reference sequence). Trimming took off 5 bases at V and 4 bases at J, with 6 bases between the two ends. The CDR3 runs 11 residues. CDR3 DNA: TGCAGTGCTGACAAGTACAATGAGCAGTTCTTC. Translation: CSADKYNEQFF.

Here the CDR3 reads CASSQDTSGSVNEQFF. DNA for the CDR3: TGTGCCAGCAGCCAAGATACTAGCGGGTCGGTGAATGAGCAGTTCTTC. The V gene is TRBV4-2, the J gene TRBJ2-1; 9 bases match TRBD2. CDR1 LGHNA and CDR2 YNFKEQ come from the germline V gene. J gave up 7 bases and V 0 bases, and 7 bases lay outside the gene matches. This CDR3 spans 16 amino acids.

V is TRBV9 and J is TRBJ2-1, with 11 nucleotides matching TRBD2. With V trimmed by 0 bases and J by 7 bases, 3 bases remained unmatched. Germline CDR1 is SGDLS and CDR2 is YYNGEE. The CDR3 sequence is 15 residues long. The chain's CDR3 is CASSVASGRSNEQFF. CDR3 in DNA: TGTGCCAGCAGCGTAGCTAGCGGGAGGTCTAATGAGCAGTTCTTC.

This clone has just one count. The chain carries TRBV7-2 and TRBJ2-1; 11 positions agree with TRBD2. V shed 5 bases, J shed 7 bases, and the junction held 7 bases outside the gene matches. The CDR3 spans 15 residues. Germline V lookup: CDR1 SGHTA, CDR2 FQGNSA. The CDR3 nucleotides are TGTGCCAGCAGCATTTTAGCGGGAGGGGGAAATGAGCAGTTCTTC. This encodes CASSILAGGGNEQFF. Drawing the rest from reference TRBV7-2 and TRBJ2-1, the complete variable domain is GAGVSQSPSNKVTEKGKDVELRCDPISGHTALYWYRQSLGQGLEFLIYFQGNSAPDKSGLPSDRFSAERTGGSVSTLTIQRTQQEDSAVYLCASSILAGGGNEQFFGPGTRLTVL.

V and J are TRBV5-1 and TRBJ2-7, with TRBD2 matching over 8 bases. J was trimmed by 4 bases and V by 4 bases; bases with no gene match: 4. Looked up from germline, CDR1 is SGHRS and CDR2 is YFSETQ. The CDR3 length is 13 residues. The CDR3 DNA follows: TGCGCCAGCAGCGTAGGACTAGCTTACGAGCAGTACTTC. This sequence encodes CASSVGLAYEQYF.

This clone was picked up one time. The rearrangement joins TRBV11-2 to TRBJ2-5; tentatively, D is TRBD1 (6 bases). V lost 5 bases, J lost 10 bases, and 8 bases lay in between. Germline V gives CDR1 SGHAT, CDR2 FQNNGV. CDR3 length equals 10 residues. Written as DNA, the CDR3 is TGTGCCAGCAGCAACAGGGTCCAGTACTTC. Translation: CASSNRVQYF.

This chain joins TRBV11-2 and TRBJ2-7; 12 nucleotides match TRBD2. V lost 3 bases and J lost 2; bases outside the gene matches: 8. CDR1 is SGHAT, CDR2 FQNNGV, per germline. The CDR3 is 17 residues long. The CDR3, as DNA: TGTGCCAGCAGCTTTGCTAGCGGGAGGGCCGGGACCTACGAGCAGTACTTC. Protein product: CASSFASGRAGTYEQYF.

The chain links TRBV6-1 to TRBJ1-1, with D perhaps matching TRBD1 (5 bases). This CDR3 has 13 residues. V was pared by 6 bases and J by 1 base, with 9 bases between. The germline V gene encodes CDR1 MNHNS and CDR2 SASEGT. CDR3 nucleotide sequence: TGTGCCAGCAGGACCCAGGGGAACACTGAAGCTTTCTTT. It translates to CASRTQGNTEAFF.

This rearrangement joins TRBV7-8 to TRBJ2-5, with unresolved D. V lost 4 bases to trimming and J lost 1 base, with 22 bases between them. The CDR3 has 18 residues. CDR1 is SGHVS and CDR2 is FQNEAQ in the germline V gene. The CDR3, as DNA: TGTGCCAGCAGCTCCTACCCCACCGGGTCCGCTTTCCAAGAGACCCAGTACTTC. This sequence encodes CASSSYPTGSAFQETQYF.

The chain carries TRBV7-3 and TRBJ2-1; tentative D call: TRBD2 (6 bases). This CDR3 contains 16 residues. Looked up from germline, CDR1 is SGHTA and CDR2 is FQGTGA. Trimming left V 0 bases short and J 2 bases short, with 11 bases between. CDR3 nucleotide sequence: TGTGCCAGCAGCTTAACTGCTAGCGCGACCTACAATGAGCAGTTCTTC. Translation: CASSLTASATYNEQFF.

The chain recombines TRBV4-3 with TRBJ2-7; 11 nucleotides line up with TRBD2. Trimming took 0 bases from V and 3 from J; bases not matched to a gene: 4. CDR3 size: 16 residues. Germline loops: CDR1 LGHNA, CDR2 YSLEER. The CDR3 here is CASSQDLGTSGYEQYF. Written as DNA, the CDR3 is TGCGCCAGCAGCCAAGATCTCGGGACTAGCGGCTACGAGCAGTACTTC.

This sequence joins TRBV7-9 and TRBJ1-5, with D possibly TRBD1 on 5 matching bases. From germline, CDR1 is SEHNR and CDR2 FQNEAQ (reference sequence). The CDR3 consists of 14 residues. V lost 5 bases and J lost 7, with 15 bases in between. The CDR3 region has the DNA TGTGCCAGCAGCACGTCCGACAGTTCCCAGCCCCAGCATTTT. It translates to CASSTSDSSQPQHF. Drawing the rest from reference TRBV7-9 and TRBJ1-5, the complete variable domain is DTGVSQNPRHKITKRGQNVTFRCDPISEHNRLYWYRQTLGQGPEFLTYFQNEAQLEKSRLLSDRFSAERPKGSFSTLEIQRTEQGDSAMYLCASSTSDSSQPQHFGDGTRLSIL.

The chain employs TRBV4-1 and TRBJ2-7; D possibly corresponds to TRBD2 (6 bases). From germline, CDR1 is MGHRA and CDR2 YSYEKL. V lost 4 bases and J lost 2, with 9 bases in between. The CDR3 consists of 13 residues. The CDR3 nucleotides read TGCGCCAGCAGCCTAGCGGCTACCTACGAGCAGTACTTC. Translating gives CASSLAATYEQYF.

The chain carries TRBV5-1 and TRBJ2-5; 11 nucleotides agree with TRBD1. The V segment lost 4 bases and the J segment 4 bases; nucleotides outside the gene matches: 6. From germline, CDR1 is SGHRS and CDR2 YFSETQ. The CDR3 covers 15 residues. CDR3 residues: CASSPRDRGRETQYF. CDR3 in DNA: TGCGCCAGCAGCCCCCGGGACAGGGGGAGAGAGACCCAGTACTTC.

The V and J genes are TRBV27 and TRBJ2-5; D unresolved. The germline V gene has CDR1 MNHEY and CDR2 SMNVEV (reference sequence). CDR3 length: 15 amino acids. V was clipped by 5 bases and J by 2 bases, with 15 bases between them. In DNA, the CDR3 is TGTGCCAGCAGTCACCTAGGCGGCTGGCAAGAGACCCAGTACTTC. Encoded protein: CASSHLGGWQETQYF.

This clone has only one observation. The V call is TRBV28, the J call TRBJ2-1; 9 positions agree with TRBD1. Looked up from germline, CDR1 is MDHEN and CDR2 is SYDVKM. The trim removed 5 bases at V and 6 bases at J, leaving 8 bases unmatched. The CDR3 extends over 15 amino acids. This CDR3 is CASSAPGQGINEQFF. DNA for the CDR3: TGTGCCAGCAGTGCACCGGGACAGGGAATCAATGAGCAGTTCTTC.

The chain has TRBV30 and TRBJ1-4, with 12 bases lining up with TRBD1. This CDR3 is 15 amino acids long. Trimming took 2 bases from V and 7 from J; bases not matched to a gene: 5. CDR1 is GTSNPN, CDR2 SVGIG, per germline (reference sequence). This CDR3 reads CAWSQGTGGVEKLFF. The CDR3 DNA follows: TGTGCCTGGAGTCAGGGGACAGGGGGCGTTGAAAAACTGTTTTTT.